This T cell receptor beta chain was retrieved from a study of beta chain features in type 1 diabetes (dated by TCRdb to the late 2010s). Notes on the research overall: Mean age, gender distribution, total cell number and subset yield were not different between patients and healthy donors. A total of some 110 million sorted cells were examined across all samples, and a strong correlation was observed between cell number per subset and RNA yield. In the study, TCRB repertoires of sorted circulating CD4+ T cell subsets from recently diagnosed type 1 diabetes patients were compared with those of matched healthy donors. Naive and central memory subsets were obtained from all 30 or so donors, but regulatory and stem cell-like memory subsets were isolated from only 8 patients and roughly 8 healthy donors.

From each donor, a single peripheral blood sample of about 120 mL on average was drawn into heparinised tubes. A BD FACSAria II was used to sort naive, central memory, regulatory and stem cell-like memory CD4+ T cells with a panel that included CD45RO, CCR7, CD25, CD127, CD95 and CD27. All sorted populations exceeded 95% purity. PBMCs were isolated immediately by Lymphoprep density gradient centrifugation and stained directly without culture. To minimize batch effects, samples were stained and sorted in pairs, one healthy donor with one patient per experiment. The entire isolated RNA was reverse transcribed using the High Capacity cDNA Reverse Transcription Kit, and thus expressed TCRB transcripts were sequenced. Naive, central memory and regulatory T cell samples underwent deep immunoSEQ sequencing, averaging around 3.7 million total reads per sample. After sorted cells were lysed in RLT buffer, RNA was extracted with DNase-treated RNeasy Micro or Mini kits, with the choice depending on cell number. Each cell subset was processed on its own to prevent cross-contamination, while patient and healthy donor samples were processed together. The immunoSEQ multiplex PCR was used to amplify TCRB sequences from cDNA, yielding 87-bp fragments that span the CDR3 region. The amplicons were sequenced using the Illumina HiSeq platform. Per the authors' processing: Synthetic template baselines were used to correct PCR bias computationally, reads within Hamming distance 2 were collapsed together, and singletons that could not be merged were discarded. Reads were aligned against IMGT so that V, D and J genes, CDR3 length and insertions or deletions at six rearrangement sites could be assigned. Clonotype counts were normalized to sorted cell number within each subset before computing true diversity and Gini coefficients with the tcR R package. The overlap coefficient, calculated on TCRB nucleotide sequences, was used to measure repertoire sharing. Out-of-frame TCRB sequences from naive cells were analyzed to stand in for the pre-selection repertoire. The clones in this table, taken by TCRdb from immuneACCESS, are in-frame only. Not every clone is retained; where verified, under half of the shortfall comes from an unresolved V gene, and the cause of the rest is unknown. V, J and clone size are those of that table, while D and trimming were read from the DNA. Here the sample has around 330,000 clones; approximately 10% occur a single time. The ten largest clones capture 0.015% to 0.02% of the sample.

The germline V gene yields MNHEY for CDR1 and SVGAGI for CDR2. Reading from cysteine to phenylalanine, the CDR3 counts 15 amino acids. Just the 45-base CDR3 DNA is kept, in frame starting at base 1. V is cut back by 6 bases and J by 0 bases, with 6 bases in the junction unmatched. For this clone: There is no known antigen for this receptor. Nothing much larger sits one base from this clone, and base qualities are not available.

The full study reports these points: Naive, central memory and regulatory TCRB repertoires appeared to be more alike among patients than among healthy donors. PCR may preferentially amplify shorter templates, but because patient and control samples were amplified and corrected together, any resulting skew would affect both groups equally. Because cDNA rather than genomic DNA was sequenced, highly expressing activated cells could have been over-represented, although no difference in activation and CD3 levels was found between groups. At VDJ recombination sites, patients with type 1 diabetes made fewer insertions and deleted more nucleotides, a pattern implying thymic rearrangement abnormalities. Only small numbers of individuals were included in the HLA sub-analyses, which left unresolved whether HLA type had any influence on TCRB rearrangement. A moderate but significant shortening of TCRB CDR3 length was observed in type 1 diabetes patients in all four CD4+ subsets.

This receptor chain uses TRBV6-5 and TRBJ2-7, with 9 bases in between that match TRBD1. The receptor's source is a woman aged 25 to 39 in good health. Sequencing used naive CD4+ T cells from blood. The cell subset or site label of this sample denotes: true naive CD4+ T cells. The encoded CDR3 is CASRAGTGSSYEQYF. The nucleotide sequence reads as follows: TGTGCCAGCAGGGCCGGGACAGGGAGCTCCTACGAGCAGTACTTC.